Listed below are T cell receptor beta chains from one sample, sequenced in a study of blood T cells in healthy people across ages. Using its own MiXCR run on the 5' RACE reads, TCRdb lists one record per CDR3 protein. This sample yields approximately 810,000 distinct CDR3 sequences, of which under 40% are seen a single time; under 15% belongs to the top ten. Sequencing was performed on blood. Every receptor here comes from a man aged 18-30 years in good health. Each CDR3 is given with its conserved first and last residue. D genes are given only for firm matches. The size entry is marked missing in some rows and otherwise reads once, few, many or a size class.

D gene	V gene	J gene	clone size	CDR3 DNA	CDR3 protein
.	TRBV4-3	TRBJ1-1	few	TGCGCCAGCAGCCGAGAAGGATCACGGGGGACTGAAGCTTTCTTT	CASSREGSRGTEAFF
.	TRBV12-3/TRBV12-4	TRBJ1-5	.	TGTGCCAGCAGTCAACAGGGCGGACAGCCCCAGCATTTT	CASSQQGGQPQHF
.	TRBV29-1	TRBJ1-2	few	TGCAGCGTTGACCGTGGACAGACTAACTATGGCTACACCTTC	CSVDRGQTNYGYTF
TRBD2	TRBV7-2	TRBJ2-2	few	TGTGCCAGCAGCTTACGGGCTAGCGGTATTGACACCGGGGAGCTGTTTTTT	CASSLRASGIDTGELFF
.	TRBV20-1	TRBJ2-1	.	TGCAGTGTTCTGGGGATTGCTTCGGCCGAGAAGTTCTTC	CSVLGIASAEKFF
TRBD2	TRBV5-1	TRBJ2-3	.	TGCGCCAGCGGCCGGGGGGGGAGCACAGGTACGCAGTATTTT	CASGRGGSTGTQYF
TRBD1	TRBV12-3/TRBV12-4	TRBJ2-7	few	TGTGCCAGCAGCCCCGGGACAGGGGGCGAGCAGTACTTC	CASSPGTGGEQYF
.	TRBV4-2	TRBJ2-7	many	TGTGCCAGCAGCCAAAGTGGTGGGGATTTAGGGTACGAGCAGTACTTC	CASSQSGGDLGYEQYF
TRBD2	TRBV12-3/TRBV12-4	TRBJ2-7	.	TGTGCCAGCAGTTTTACAGGACTAGTCGTGGACGAGCAGTACTTC	CASSFTGLVVDEQYF
.	TRBV10-3	TRBJ1-1	few	TGTGCCATCAGTGAGTCGGGAAGGGGCGAAGCTTTCTTT	CAISESGRGEAFF
TRBD2	TRBV27	TRBJ2-7	.	TGTGCCAGCAGTTTATCCCTTGGGACTAGAAGGGCTGAGCAGTACTTC	CASSLSLGTRRAEQYF
TRBD1	TRBV5-1	TRBJ2-1	.	TGCGCCAACAGCTTACACAGGGGTAGCGATGAGCGGTTCTTC	CANSLHRGSDERFF
.	TRBV7-2	TRBJ2-5	many	TGTGCCAGCAGCTTAGTGACAGGACAAGAGACCCAGTACTTC	CASSLVTGQETQYF
.	TRBV28	TRBJ1-1	.	TGTGCCAGCAGTTACACTGAAGCTTTCTTT	CASSYTEAFF
.	TRBV20-1	TRBJ1-1	few	TGCAGTGCCATAGCCCTCGGTGGGACCAACACTGAAGCTTTCTTT	CSAIALGGTNTEAFF
TRBD1	TRBV2	TRBJ1-1	.	TGTACCAGCAAAGGGGGCCCTTTGAACACTGAAGCTTTCTTT	CTSKGGPLNTEAFF
.	TRBV7-2	TRBJ2-4	.	TGTGCCAGCAGCTTACGAGTGGGGTCCAAAATTCAGTACTTC	CASSLRVGSKIQYF
TRBD2	TRBV6-1	TRBJ2-1	few	TGTGCCAGCAGCCCCGCGGGGGTCAAAATACTCTACAATGAGCAGTTCTTC	CASSPAGVKILYNEQFF
TRBD2	TRBV11-1	TRBJ2-1	few	TGTGCCAGCAGACAGAAACTAGCGGGGGGCTTCAATGAGCAGTTCTTC	CASRQKLAGGFNEQFF
.	TRBV29-1	TRBJ2-1	.	TGCAGCGTTGAAAGCCGCGTCAGCTGCAATGAGCAGTTCTTC	CSVESRVSCNEQFF
.	TRBV12-3/TRBV12-4	TRBJ1-2	.	TGTGCCAGCAGCACCGGGGCAGGGGTAGGCTACACCTTC	CASSTGAGVGYTF
.	TRBV2	TRBJ2-4	few	TGTGCCAGCGGCGATGGGAACGCCAAAAACATTCAGTACTTC	CASGDGNAKNIQYF
.	TRBV7-2	TRBJ1-5	.	TGTGCCAGCAGCAGAGCCCCCGGCGGGAATCAGCCCCAGCATTTT	CASSRAPGGNQPQHF
TRBD1	TRBV12-3/TRBV12-4	TRBJ1-2	.	TGTGCCAGCAGTTTATTTGTGGGACAGGGGAATGGCTACACCTTC	CASSLFVGQGNGYTF
.	TRBV5-1	TRBJ2-3	.	TGCGCCAGCAGCTTGGTGGGGGGCGACTCCACAGATACGCAGTATTTT	CASSLVGGDSTDTQYF
.	TRBV7-9	TRBJ2-1	.	TGTGCCAGCACCCCACCCCAACTAGCCAATGAGCAGTTCTTC	CASTPPQLANEQFF
TRBD2	TRBV10-3	TRBJ2-7	.	TGTGCCATCAGTGAGTCGATGAGTAGCGGGCCGTACAATGAGCAGTACTTC	CAISESMSSGPYNEQYF
.	TRBV4-1	TRBJ1-1	.	TGCGCCAGCAGCCCAAGGGTGGGAGGGGCGGACACTGAAGCTTTCTTT	CASSPRVGGADTEAFF
.	TRBV12-3/TRBV12-4	TRBJ2-4	.	TGTGCCAGCGTTACCGAATCAGGGTTCGGAAACATTCAGTACTTC	CASVTESGFGNIQYF
.	TRBV4-1	TRBJ2-7	.	TGCGCCAGCAGCCAAGTGGTCAGGCGGTTACCACCTAGTGATGAGCAGTACTTC	CASSQVVRRLPPSDEQYF
.	TRBV20-1	TRBJ1-5	.	TGCAGTGCCCTCGCCCGGGAACGTCAGCCCCAGCATTTT	CSALARERQPQHF
.	TRBV4-3	TRBJ1-2	.	TGCGCCAGCAGCCAAGAGCCCAACCGCCTAAGCCTTACTGGCTACACCTTC	CASSQEPNRLSLTGYTF
.	TRBV4-2	TRBJ2-3	many	TGTGCCAGCAGCCAAGATCGGGACACAGATACGCAGTATTTT	CASSQDRDTDTQYF
.	TRBV6-5	TRBJ1-1	few	TGTGCCAGCAGTTACTTCAGGGGTCGTCCGAACACTGAAGCTTTCTTT	CASSYFRGRPNTEAFF
TRBD1	TRBV6-5	TRBJ1-5	.	TGTGCCAGCAGTGGGACAGGGGGCTTCGGTCAGCCCCAGCATTTT	CASSGTGGFGQPQHF
.	TRBV12-3/TRBV12-4	TRBJ1-1	few	TGTGCCAGCAGTTTAGTAGTTGCGGACACTGAAGCTTTCTTT	CASSLVVADTEAFF
.	TRBV20-1	TRBJ2-2	few	TGCAGTGCTAGAGATCGACTGGGGAACACCGGGGAGCTGTTTTTT	CSARDRLGNTGELFF
.	TRBV18	TRBJ2-7	few	TGTGCCAGCTCATCGGCAGACGAGGAGCAGTACTTC	CASSSADEEQYF
.	TRBV4-3	TRBJ2-1	.	TGCGCCAGCAGCCAAGAGTCCCTCTACAATGAGCAGTTCTTC	CASSQESLYNEQFF
.	TRBV18	TRBJ1-2	few	TGTGCCAGCTCTCCCGAACAGACACGCTATCCATATGGCTACACCTTC	CASSPEQTRYPYGYTF
.	TRBV12-3/TRBV12-4	TRBJ2-3	.	TGTGCCAGCAGTTTGGACCCCGTGGCGCAGTATTTT	CASSLDPVAQYF
.	TRBV28	TRBJ1-1	.	TGTGCCAGCAGAACGGAAGCTGTCGTCTATCACAGGGCCACTGAAGCTTTCTTT	CASRTEAVVYHRATEAFF
.	TRBV7-3	TRBJ2-3	few	TGTGCCAGCAGCCCCCAGCGGTCAGATACGCAGTATTTT	CASSPQRSDTQYF
.	TRBV10-3	TRBJ1-4	.	TGTGCCATCGCCTCAACTAATGAAAAACTGTTTTTT	CAIASTNEKLFF
.	TRBV25-1	TRBJ2-7	many	TGTGCCAGCAGTGACCACAAGGGGGATTCTTACTACTACGAGCAGTACTTC	CASSDHKGDSYYYEQYF
TRBD1	TRBV7-2	TRBJ1-1	.	TGTGCCAGCAGCCCCGGGACAGGGGTAGCTTTCTTT	CASSPGTGVAFF
.	TRBV21-1	TRBJ2-7	.	TGTGCCAGCAGCAAAGCAAGGGATCTAGACAGGCCCTCCTACGAGCAGTACTTC	CASSKARDLDRPSYEQYF
.	TRBV27	TRBJ2-5	.	TGTGCCAGCAGTTTAAGGGGGAGAAGCCAAGAGACCCAGTACTTC	CASSLRGRSQETQYF
.	TRBV5-5	TRBJ2-5	.	TGTGCCAGCAGCGCTTGGAATGAGGAGACCCAGTACTTC	CASSAWNEETQYF
.	TRBV6-6	TRBJ1-4	.	TGTGCCAGCAGTTTTGACACCGAAAAACTGTTTTTT	CASSFDTEKLFF
.	TRBV7-2	TRBJ2-5	many	TGTGCCAGCAGCCCCGCAGCCGTTCAAGAGACCCAGTACTTC	CASSPAAVQETQYF
TRBD2	TRBV7-3	TRBJ2-7	.	TGTGCCAGCAGCTTAAGGTCGGGAGGGGGGACCTACAATGAGCAGTACTTC	CASSLRSGGGTYNEQYF
TRBD2	TRBV5-5	TRBJ2-5	.	TGTGCCAGCAGCGATGGGGCGGGGGGAATTGGAGAGACCCAGTACTTC	CASSDGAGGIGETQYF
TRBD2	TRBV3-1	TRBJ2-1	.	TGTGCCAGCAGCCAATGGACTAGCGGGAATGAGCAGTTCTTC	CASSQWTSGNEQFF
.	TRBV20-1	TRBJ2-3	.	TGCAGTGCAGCGAGAACAGATACGCAGTATTTT	CSAARTDTQYF
TRBD1	TRBV5-1	TRBJ1-1	.	TGCGCCAGCAGCTTGTGGACAGGCCAGGTGAACACTGAAGCTTTCTTT	CASSLWTGQVNTEAFF
.	TRBV29-1	TRBJ1-5	.	TGCAGCGTTGTTTTAGGGCGGGGATTCCAGCCCCAGCATTTT	CSVVLGRGFQPQHF
.	TRBV10-3	TRBJ1-5	.	TGTGCCATCAGGGCAGGACACAGCAATCAGCCCCAGCATTTT	CAIRAGHSNQPQHF
TRBD1	TRBV12-3/TRBV12-4	TRBJ2-5	few	TGTGCCAGCACTCCCGGGGACAGGGGAGTTTTAGGGGAGACCCAGTACTTC	CASTPGDRGVLGETQYF